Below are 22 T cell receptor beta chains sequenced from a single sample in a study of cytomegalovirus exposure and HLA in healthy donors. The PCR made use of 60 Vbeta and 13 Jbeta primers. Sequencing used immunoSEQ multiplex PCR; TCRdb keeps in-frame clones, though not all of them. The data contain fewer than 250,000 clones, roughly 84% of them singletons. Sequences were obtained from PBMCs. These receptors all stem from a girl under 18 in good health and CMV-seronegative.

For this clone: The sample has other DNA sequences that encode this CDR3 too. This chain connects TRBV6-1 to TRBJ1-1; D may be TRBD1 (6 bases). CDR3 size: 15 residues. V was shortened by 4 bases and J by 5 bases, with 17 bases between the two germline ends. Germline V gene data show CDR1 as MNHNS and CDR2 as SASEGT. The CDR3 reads CASSVILGDRTEAFF. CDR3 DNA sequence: TGTGCCAGCAGTGTAATACTCGGTGACAGGACTGAAGCTTTCTTT.

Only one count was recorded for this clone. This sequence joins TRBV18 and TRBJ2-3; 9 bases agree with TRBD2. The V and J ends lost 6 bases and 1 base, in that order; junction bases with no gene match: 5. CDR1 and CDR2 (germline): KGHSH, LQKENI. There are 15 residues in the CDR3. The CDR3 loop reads CASSKVAGGTDTQYF. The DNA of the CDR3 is TGTGCCAGCTCGAAGGTAGCGGGAGGCACAGATACGCAGTATTTT.

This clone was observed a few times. The CDR3 spells CASSTYRDANEKLFF. The CDR3 DNA follows: TGTGCCAGCAGTACCTACAGGGATGCTAATGAAAAACTGTTTTTT. V and J are TRBV27 and TRBJ1-4; D may be TRBD1 (6 bases). The germline CDR1 and CDR2 sequences are MNHEY and SMNVEV (reference sequence). This CDR3 is 15 amino acids long. V was trimmed by 5 bases and J by 3 bases, leaving 13 bases between them.

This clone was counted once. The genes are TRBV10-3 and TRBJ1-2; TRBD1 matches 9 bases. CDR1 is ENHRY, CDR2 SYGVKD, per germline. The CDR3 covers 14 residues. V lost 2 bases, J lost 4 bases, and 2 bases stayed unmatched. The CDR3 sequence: CAISEGTGPYGYTF. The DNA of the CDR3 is TGTGCCATCAGTGAGGGGACAGGGCCCTATGGCTACACCTTC.

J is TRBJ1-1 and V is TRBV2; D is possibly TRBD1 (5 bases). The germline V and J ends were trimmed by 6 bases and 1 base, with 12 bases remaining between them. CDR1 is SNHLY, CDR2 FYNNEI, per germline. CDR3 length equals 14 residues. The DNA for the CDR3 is TGTGCCAGCAGATCGGGGGGTAGGAACACTGAAGCTTTCTTT. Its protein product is CASRSGGRNTEAFF.

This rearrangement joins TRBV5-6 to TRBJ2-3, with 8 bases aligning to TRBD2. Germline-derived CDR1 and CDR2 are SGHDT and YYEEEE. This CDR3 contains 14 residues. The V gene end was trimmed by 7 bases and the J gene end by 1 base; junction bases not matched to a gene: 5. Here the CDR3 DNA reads TGTGCCAGCTTAGCGGGACCTGGCACAGATACGCAGTATTTT. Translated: CASLAGPGTDTQYF.

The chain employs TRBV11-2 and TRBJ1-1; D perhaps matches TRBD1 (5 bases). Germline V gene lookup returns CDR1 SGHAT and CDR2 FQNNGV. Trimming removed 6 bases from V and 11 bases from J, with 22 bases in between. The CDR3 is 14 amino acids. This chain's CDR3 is CASSTLQGRGSAFF. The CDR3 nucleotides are TGTGCCAGCAGTACCCTCCAGGGAAGGGGTAGTGCTTTCTTT.

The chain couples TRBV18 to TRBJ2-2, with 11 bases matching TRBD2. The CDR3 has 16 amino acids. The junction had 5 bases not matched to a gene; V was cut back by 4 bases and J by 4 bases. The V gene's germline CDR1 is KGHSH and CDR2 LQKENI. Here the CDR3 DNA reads TGTGCCAGCTCACGAACTAGCGGGAGACGCACCGGGGAGCTGTTTTTT. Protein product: CASSRTSGRRTGELFF.

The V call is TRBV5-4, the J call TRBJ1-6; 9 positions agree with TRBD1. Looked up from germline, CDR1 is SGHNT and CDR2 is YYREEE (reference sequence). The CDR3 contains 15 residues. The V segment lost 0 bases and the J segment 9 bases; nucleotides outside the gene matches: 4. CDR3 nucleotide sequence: TGTGCCAGCAGCTTGGTGGGGACAGGGTTTTCACCCCTCCACTTT. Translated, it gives CASSLVGTGFSPLHF.

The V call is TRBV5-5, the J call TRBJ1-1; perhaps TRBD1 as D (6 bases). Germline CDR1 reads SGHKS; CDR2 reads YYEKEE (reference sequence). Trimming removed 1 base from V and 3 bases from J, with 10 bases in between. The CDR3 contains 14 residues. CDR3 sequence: CASSLYAGDTEAFF. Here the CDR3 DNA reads TGTGCCAGCAGCTTGTATGCAGGGGACACTGAAGCTTTCTTT.

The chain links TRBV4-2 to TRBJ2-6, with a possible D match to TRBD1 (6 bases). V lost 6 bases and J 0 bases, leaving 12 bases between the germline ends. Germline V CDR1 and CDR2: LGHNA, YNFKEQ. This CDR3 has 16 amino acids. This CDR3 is CASRPIGGSGANVLTF. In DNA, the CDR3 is TGTGCCAGCAGGCCCATAGGGGGCTCTGGGGCCAACGTCCTGACTTTC.

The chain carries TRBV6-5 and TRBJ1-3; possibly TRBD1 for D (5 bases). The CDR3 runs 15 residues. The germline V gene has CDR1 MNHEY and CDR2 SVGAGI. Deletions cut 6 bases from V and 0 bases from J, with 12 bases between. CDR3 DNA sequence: TGTGCCAGCAGCCGGTGGCAGGGCTCTGGAAACACCATATATTTT. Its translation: CASSRWQGSGNTIYF.

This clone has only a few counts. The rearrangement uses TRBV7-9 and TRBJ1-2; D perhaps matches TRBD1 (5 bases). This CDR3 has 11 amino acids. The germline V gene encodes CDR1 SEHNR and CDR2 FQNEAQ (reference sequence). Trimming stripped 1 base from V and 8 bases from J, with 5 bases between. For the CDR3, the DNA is TGTGCCAGCAGCTTAGGACAGGGCTACACCTTC. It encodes CASSLGQGYTF.

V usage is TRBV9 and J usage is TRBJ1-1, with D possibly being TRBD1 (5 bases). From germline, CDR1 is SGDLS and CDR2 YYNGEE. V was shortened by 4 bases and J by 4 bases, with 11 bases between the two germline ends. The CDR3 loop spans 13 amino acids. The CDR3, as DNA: TGTGCCAGCAGCTCTCTGGGGGGCACTGAAGCTTTCTTT. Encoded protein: CASSSLGGTEAFF.

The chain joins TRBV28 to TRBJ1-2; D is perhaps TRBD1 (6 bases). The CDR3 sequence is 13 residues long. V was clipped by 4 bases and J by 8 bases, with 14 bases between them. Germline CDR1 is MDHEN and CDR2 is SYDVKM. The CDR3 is CASSSLQGKGYTF. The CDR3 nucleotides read TGTGCCAGCAGTTCTCTACAGGGCAAAGGCTACACCTTC.

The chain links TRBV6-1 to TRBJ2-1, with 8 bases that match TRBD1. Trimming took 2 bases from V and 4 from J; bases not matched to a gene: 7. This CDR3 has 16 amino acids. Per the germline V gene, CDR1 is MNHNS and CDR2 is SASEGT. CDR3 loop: CASSEYGQGAYNEQFF. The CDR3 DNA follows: TGTGCCAGCAGTGAATACGGGCAGGGGGCGTACAATGAGCAGTTCTTC.

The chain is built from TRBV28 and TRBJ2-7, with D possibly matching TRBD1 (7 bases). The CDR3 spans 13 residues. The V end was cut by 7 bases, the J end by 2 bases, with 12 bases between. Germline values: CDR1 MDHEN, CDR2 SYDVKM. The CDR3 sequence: CASNGGQTYEQYF. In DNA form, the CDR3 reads TGTGCCAGCAACGGGGGACAGACCTACGAGCAGTACTTC.

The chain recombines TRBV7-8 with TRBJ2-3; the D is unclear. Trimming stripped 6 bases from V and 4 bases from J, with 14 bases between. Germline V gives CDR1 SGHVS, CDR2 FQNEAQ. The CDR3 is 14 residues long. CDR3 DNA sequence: TGTGCCAGCAGTTCGGAGCTTTTGGCAGATACGCAGTATTTT. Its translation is CASSSELLADTQYF.

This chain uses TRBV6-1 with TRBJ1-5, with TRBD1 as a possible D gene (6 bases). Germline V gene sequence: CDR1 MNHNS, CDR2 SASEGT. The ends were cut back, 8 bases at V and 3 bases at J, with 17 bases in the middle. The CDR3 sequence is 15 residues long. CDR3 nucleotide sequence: TGTGCCAGCCGACGCAGGGGTGCGGTCAATCAGCCCCAGCATTTT. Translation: CASRRRGAVNQPQHF.

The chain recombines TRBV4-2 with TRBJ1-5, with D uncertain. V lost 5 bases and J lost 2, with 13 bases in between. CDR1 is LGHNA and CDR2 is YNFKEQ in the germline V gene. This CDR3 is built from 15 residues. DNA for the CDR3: TGTGCCAGCAGCACTGCGCCGGGAGGCAATCAGCCCCAGCATTTT. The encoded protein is CASSTAPGGNQPQHF.

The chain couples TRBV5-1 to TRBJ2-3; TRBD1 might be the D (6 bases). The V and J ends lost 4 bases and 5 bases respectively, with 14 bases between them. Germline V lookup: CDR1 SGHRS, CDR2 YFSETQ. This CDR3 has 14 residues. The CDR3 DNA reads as TGCGCCAGCAGCCTGCAGGGGATTCGAGATACGCAGTATTTT. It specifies CASSLQGIRDTQYF.

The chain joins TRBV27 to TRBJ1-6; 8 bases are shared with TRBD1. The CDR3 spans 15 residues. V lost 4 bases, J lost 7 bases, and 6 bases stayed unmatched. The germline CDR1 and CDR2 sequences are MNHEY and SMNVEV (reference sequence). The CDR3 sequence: CASSSGQVKNSPLHF. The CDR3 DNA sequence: TGTGCCAGCAGTTCGGGACAGGTGAAGAATTCACCCCTCCACTTT.